This T cell receptor (beta chain) was found in a study of CD8 T cells in ankylosing spondylitis. General study findings and limits: The authors reported significant enrichment of disease-linked clones in matched ankylosing spondylitis synovial fluid. Disease-linked clones were CD8+ and relatively rare in peripheral blood. Some motif variants had been reported before (in reactive arthritis synovial fluid and blood). One TCR beta motif, made up of about 8 highly homologous variants, appeared characteristic of ankylosing spondylitis blood.

Preparation of TCR beta libraries was done by quantitative 5'-RACE with molecular barcodes. TCRdb re-called the 5' RACE reads through MiXCR, storing one row per CDR3 protein. The repertoire holds about 540,000 distinct CDR3 sequences, with 10% to 15% as singletons. As regards this clonotype: Its antigen is not known. Because the CDR3 is missing its conserved closing phenylalanine or tryptophan, this is likely a read error.

This receptor was taken from a male donor with ankylosing spondylitis. Sequencing was done on a sample of blood, either unsorted or a sorted T cell fraction (not recorded which).

The CDR3 coding sequence is TGTGCCAGCAGTTCCCGCGGGCCCCCTGATAATGAGCAGTTCCTC. This sequence encodes CASSSRGPPDNEQFL. The chain uses TRBV28 and TRBJ2-1, with a weak D call TRBD2 (5 bases). CDR1 MDHEN and CDR2 SYDVKM come from the germline V gene. With 4 bases removed from V and 7 bases from J, the gap between germline ends came to 17 bases. The CDR3 extends over 15 amino acids.